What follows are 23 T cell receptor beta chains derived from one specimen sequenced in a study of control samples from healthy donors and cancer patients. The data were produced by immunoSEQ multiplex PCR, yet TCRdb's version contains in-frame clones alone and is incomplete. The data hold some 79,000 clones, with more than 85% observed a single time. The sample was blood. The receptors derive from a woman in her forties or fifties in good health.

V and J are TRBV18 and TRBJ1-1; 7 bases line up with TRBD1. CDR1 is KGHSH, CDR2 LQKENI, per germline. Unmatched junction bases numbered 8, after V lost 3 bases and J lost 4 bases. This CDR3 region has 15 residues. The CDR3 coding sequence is TGTGCCAGCTCACCGCAGGGGGGGGCGGGCACTGAAGCTTTCTTT. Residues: CASSPQGGAGTEAFF.

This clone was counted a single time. The CDR3 region is CASSLDGREGVDEQFF. The CDR3 coding sequence is TGTGCCAGCAGCTTGGATGGGCGGGAGGGAGTAGATGAGCAGTTCTTC. The chain couples TRBV5-4 to TRBJ2-1; 9 bases line up with TRBD2. The V gene end was trimmed by 0 bases and the J gene end by 8 bases; junction bases not matched to a gene: 9. The CDR3 is 16 residues long. Germline V gene lookup returns CDR1 SGHNT and CDR2 YYREEE (reference sequence). Based on the CDR3 plus reference TRBV5-4 and TRBJ2-1, the full variable domain is ETGVTQSPTHLIKTRGQQVTLRCSSQSGHNTVSWYQQALGQGPQFIFQYYREEENGRGNFPPRFSGLQFPNYSSELNVNALELDDSALYLCASSLDGREGVDEQFFGPGTRLTVL.

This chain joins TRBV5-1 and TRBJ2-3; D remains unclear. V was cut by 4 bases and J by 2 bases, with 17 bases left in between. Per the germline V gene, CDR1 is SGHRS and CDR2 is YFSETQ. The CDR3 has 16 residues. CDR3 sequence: CASSPQASSFTDTQYF. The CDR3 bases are TGCGCCAGCAGCCCTCAGGCCTCAAGCTTCACAGATACGCAGTATTTT.

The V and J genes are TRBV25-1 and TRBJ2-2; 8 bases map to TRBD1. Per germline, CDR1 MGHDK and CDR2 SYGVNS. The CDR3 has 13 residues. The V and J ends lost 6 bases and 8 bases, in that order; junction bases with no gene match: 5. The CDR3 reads CASRGTGTGELFF. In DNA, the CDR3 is TGTGCCAGCAGAGGGACAGGAACAGGGGAGCTGTTTTTT.

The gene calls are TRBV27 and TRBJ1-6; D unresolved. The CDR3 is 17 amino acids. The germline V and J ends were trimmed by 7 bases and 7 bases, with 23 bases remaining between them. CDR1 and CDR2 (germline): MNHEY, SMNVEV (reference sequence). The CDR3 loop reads CASISGRPPVGNSPLHF. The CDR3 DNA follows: TGTGCCAGCATAAGCGGACGGCCGCCCGTCGGGAATTCACCCCTCCACTTT.

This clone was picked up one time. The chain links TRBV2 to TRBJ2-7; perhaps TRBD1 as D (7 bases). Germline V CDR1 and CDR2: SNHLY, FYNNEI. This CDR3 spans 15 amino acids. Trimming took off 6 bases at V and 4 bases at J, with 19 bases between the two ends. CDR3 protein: CASRERTGGRYEQYF. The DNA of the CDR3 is TGTGCCAGCAGGGAGAGGACAGGAGGGAGGTACGAGCAGTACTTC.

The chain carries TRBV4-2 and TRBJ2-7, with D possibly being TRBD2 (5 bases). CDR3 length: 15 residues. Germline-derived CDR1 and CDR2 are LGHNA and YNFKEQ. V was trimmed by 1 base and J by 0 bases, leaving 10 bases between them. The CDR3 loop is CASSQVSGISYEQYF. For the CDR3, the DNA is TGTGCCAGCAGCCAAGTCTCCGGGATCTCCTACGAGCAGTACTTC.

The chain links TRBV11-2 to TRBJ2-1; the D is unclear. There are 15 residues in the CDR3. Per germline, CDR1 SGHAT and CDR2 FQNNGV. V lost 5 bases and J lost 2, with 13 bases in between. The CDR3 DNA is TGTGCCAGCAGCCTTAGTCTGGGAACCTACAATGAGCAGTTCTTC. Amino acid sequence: CASSLSLGTYNEQFF.

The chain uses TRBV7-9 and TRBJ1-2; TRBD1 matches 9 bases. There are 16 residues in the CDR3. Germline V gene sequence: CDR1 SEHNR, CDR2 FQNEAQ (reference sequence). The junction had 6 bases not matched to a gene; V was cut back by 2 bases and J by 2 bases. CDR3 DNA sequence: TGTGCCAGCAGCTTAAGAAAGGGACAGGGAAACTATGGCTACACCTTC. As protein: CASSLRKGQGNYGYTF.

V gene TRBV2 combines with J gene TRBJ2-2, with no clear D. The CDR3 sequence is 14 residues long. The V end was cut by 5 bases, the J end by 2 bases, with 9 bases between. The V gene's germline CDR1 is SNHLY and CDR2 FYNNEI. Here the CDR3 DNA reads TGTGCCAGCAGTCGCGCTCTAAACACCGGGGAGCTGTTTTTT. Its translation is CASSRALNTGELFF. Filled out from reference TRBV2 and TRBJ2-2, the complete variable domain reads EPEVTQTPSHQVTQMGQEVILRCVPISNHLYFYWYRQILGQKVEFLVSFYNNEISEKSEIFDDQFSVERPDGSNFTLKIRSTKLEDSAMYFCASSRALNTGELFFGEGSRLTVL.

CDR3 bases: TGTGCCAGCAGCTTAGGGGATCCCACCGGGGAGCTGTTTTTT. Translated, it gives CASSLGDPTGELFF. The gene calls are TRBV7-3 and TRBJ2-2; D call uncertain. The V gene's germline CDR1 is SGHTA and CDR2 FQGTGA. The CDR3 covers 14 residues. With 2 bases removed from V and 4 bases from J, the gap between germline ends came to 8 bases.

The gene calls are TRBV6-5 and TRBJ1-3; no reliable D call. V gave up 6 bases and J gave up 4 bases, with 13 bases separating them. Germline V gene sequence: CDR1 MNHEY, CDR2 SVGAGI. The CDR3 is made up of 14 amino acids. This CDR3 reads CASRPRAVGNTIYF. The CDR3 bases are TGTGCCAGCAGACCCCGGGCGGTAGGAAACACCATATATTTT.

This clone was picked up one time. CDR3 nucleotide sequence: TGTGCCAGCAGCTTAAGAGGGTCGTATAACACCGGGGAGCTGTTTTTT. Translation: CASSLRGSYNTGELFF. V gene TRBV7-2 combines with J gene TRBJ2-2; D is perhaps TRBD2 (5 bases). The V end lost 2 bases, the J end lost 2 bases, and 12 bases lay between the germline ends. Germline-derived CDR1 and CDR2 are SGHTA and FQGNSA. The CDR3 runs to 16 residues.

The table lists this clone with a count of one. The CDR3 DNA sequence: TGTGCCATCAGTGAGGCGAGGGGCAATCAGCCCCAGCATTTT. Its protein is CAISEARGNQPQHF. V gene TRBV10-3 combines with J gene TRBJ1-5, with no clear D. Germline V CDR1 and CDR2: ENHRY, SYGVKD. V was trimmed by 2 bases and J by 2 bases, leaving 7 bases between them. The CDR3 covers 14 residues.

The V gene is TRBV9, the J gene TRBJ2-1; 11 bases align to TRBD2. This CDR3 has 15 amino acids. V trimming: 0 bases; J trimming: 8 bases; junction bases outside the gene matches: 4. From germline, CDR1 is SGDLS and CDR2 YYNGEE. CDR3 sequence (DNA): TGTGCCAGCAGCGTAGAAGGGACTAGCGGAGATGAGCAGTTCTTC. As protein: CASSVEGTSGDEQFF.

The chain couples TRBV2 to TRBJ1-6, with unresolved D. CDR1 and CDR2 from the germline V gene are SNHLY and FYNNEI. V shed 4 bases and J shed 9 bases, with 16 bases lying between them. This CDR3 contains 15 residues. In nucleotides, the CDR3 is TGTGCCAGCAGTGTCGGGCCCCCGGGAGGTTCACCCCTCCACTTT. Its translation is CASSVGPPGGSPLHF.

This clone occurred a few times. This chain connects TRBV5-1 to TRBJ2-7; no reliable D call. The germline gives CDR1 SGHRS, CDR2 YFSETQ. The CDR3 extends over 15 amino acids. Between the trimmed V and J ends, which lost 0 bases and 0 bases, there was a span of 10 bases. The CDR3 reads CASSLEGTSSYEQYF. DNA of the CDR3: TGCGCCAGCAGCTTGGAGGGAACGAGCTCCTACGAGCAGTACTTC.

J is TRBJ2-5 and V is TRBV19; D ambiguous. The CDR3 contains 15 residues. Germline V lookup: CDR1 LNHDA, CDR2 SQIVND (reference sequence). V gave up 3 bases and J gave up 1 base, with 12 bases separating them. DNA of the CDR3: TGTGCCAGTAGTATGATCGGCAGTCTCCAAGAGACCCAGTACTTC. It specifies CASSMIGSLQETQYF.

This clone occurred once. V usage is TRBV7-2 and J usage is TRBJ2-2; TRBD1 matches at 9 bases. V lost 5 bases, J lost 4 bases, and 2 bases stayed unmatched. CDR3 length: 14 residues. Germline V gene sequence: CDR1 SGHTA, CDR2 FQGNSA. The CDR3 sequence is CASSGGQGTGELFF. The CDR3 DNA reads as TGTGCCAGCAGCGGGGGACAGGGCACCGGGGAGCTGTTTTTT.

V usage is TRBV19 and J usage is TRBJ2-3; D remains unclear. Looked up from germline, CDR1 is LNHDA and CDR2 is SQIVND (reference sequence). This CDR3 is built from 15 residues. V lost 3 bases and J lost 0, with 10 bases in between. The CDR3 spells CASSMSADSTDTQYF. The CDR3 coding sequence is TGTGCCAGTAGTATGTCGGCGGATAGCACAGATACGCAGTATTTT.

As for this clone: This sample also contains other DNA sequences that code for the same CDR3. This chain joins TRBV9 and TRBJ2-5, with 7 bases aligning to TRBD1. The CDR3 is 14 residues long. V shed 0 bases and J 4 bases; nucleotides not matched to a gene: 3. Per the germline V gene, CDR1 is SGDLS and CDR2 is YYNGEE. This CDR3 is CASSVAYRGETQYF. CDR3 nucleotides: TGTGCCAGCAGCGTAGCCTACAGGGGAGAGACCCAGTACTTC.

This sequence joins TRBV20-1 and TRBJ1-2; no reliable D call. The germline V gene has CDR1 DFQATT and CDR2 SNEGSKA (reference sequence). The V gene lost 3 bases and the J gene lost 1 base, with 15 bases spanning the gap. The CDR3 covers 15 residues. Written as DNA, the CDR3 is TGCAGTGCTAGTGGCAGGAGGAGTTTTAACTATGGCTACACCTTC. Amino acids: CSASGRRSFNYGYTF.

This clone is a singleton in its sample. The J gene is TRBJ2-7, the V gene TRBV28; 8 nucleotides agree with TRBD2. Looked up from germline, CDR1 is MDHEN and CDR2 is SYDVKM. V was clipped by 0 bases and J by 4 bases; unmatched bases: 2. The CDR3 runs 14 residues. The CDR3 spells CASSLWSGSYEQYF. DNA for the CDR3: TGTGCCAGCAGTTTATGGAGCGGGAGTTACGAGCAGTACTTC.